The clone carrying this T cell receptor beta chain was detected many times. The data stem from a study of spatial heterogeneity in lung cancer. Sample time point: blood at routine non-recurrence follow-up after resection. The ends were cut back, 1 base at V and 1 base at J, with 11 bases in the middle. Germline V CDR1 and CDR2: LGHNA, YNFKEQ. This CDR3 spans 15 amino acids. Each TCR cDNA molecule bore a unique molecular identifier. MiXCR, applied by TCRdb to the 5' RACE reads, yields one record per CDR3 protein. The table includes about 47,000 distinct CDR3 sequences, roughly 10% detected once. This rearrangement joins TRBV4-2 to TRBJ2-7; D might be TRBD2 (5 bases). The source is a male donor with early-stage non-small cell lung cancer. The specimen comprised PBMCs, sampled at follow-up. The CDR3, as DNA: TGTGCCAGCAGCCAAGTGAGAGCGGAGTCCTACGAGCAGTACTTC. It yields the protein CASSQVRAESYEQYF.